This TCR beta chain was sequenced for a study of identical twins. This clonotype has ten or more counts. Its antigen is undetermined. Germline V gene lookup returns CDR1 MDHEN and CDR2 SYDVKM. CDR3 size: 12 residues. V lost 5 bases and J 8 bases, leaving 9 bases between the germline ends. Points from the study as a whole: The study reached conclusions through statistical analysis that was cross-sectional, not following the same donors.

From the 5' RACE reads, TCRdb called clonotypes with MiXCR, one entry per CDR3 protein. The data contain hundreds of thousands of distinct CDR3 sequences, around 7.5% of them seen just once; the ten biggest clones take up 1.6%. The sample was also reused in another study, on yellow fever vaccine responses in identical twins.

Material for sequencing was PBMCs. This TCR derives from a woman aged 18-35 years in good health. The V and J genes are TRBV28 and TRBJ2-2, with no clear D. As DNA, the CDR3 is TGTGCCAGCAGTCCTTACCGGGGGGAGCTGTTTTTT. As protein: CASSPYRGELFF.